The entry that follows covers one TCR beta chain sequence. Its antigen is not yet known. No much larger clone is present one base from it, and per-base qualities are unavailable. The germline V gene gives CDR1 as MRHNA and CDR2 as SNTAGT. Reading from cysteine to phenylalanine, the CDR3 counts 16 amino acids. The CDR3 DNA has 48 bases and is translated from base 1. V is cut back by 0 bases and J by 2 bases, with 2 bases in the junction unmatched. This sample stems from a study of cytomegalovirus exposure and HLA in healthy donors (dated by TCRdb to about 2017). Some background on the complete study: In an earlier analysis of some 550 of the donors, 276 Gb of sequence data and 100 million or so unique TCR beta sequences from about 179 million T cells were reported. The genetic ancestry cluster associated with self-reported Caucasian donors included 65% to 90% of the 398 genotyped donors. Using immunosequencing, the study profiled T cell repertoires from fewer than 700 subjects and related those repertoires to cytomegalovirus serostatus. In a later genetic analysis, genome-wide SNP genotypes for about three fifths of the 666 donors were used, and that subset was treated as a discovery cohort. Donor age, sex, ethnicity and CMV serostatus were compiled alongside the repertoire data. To decide whether each TCR beta V gene segment behaved as functional or pseudogenic, an earlier analysis of 587 of the donors relied on high-throughput TCR beta sequencing. The later analysis used no new phenotypic data to find candidate immune exposures, relying instead on TCR beta sequences and their occurrence across donors. The number of donors typed differed by locus, with roughly 620-630 for A, B, C, DRB1 and DQB1, over 500 for DQA1, approximately 570 for DPA1, and around 450 for DPB1. High-throughput TCR immunosequencing, statistical association of individual TCRs with disease status, and machine learning were combined to predict cytomegalovirus infection status. Because of strong linkage in the cohort, a few DR-DQ haplotypes were treated as single units for association and clustering. The aim of the study was to test whether cataloging public T cell receptors could identify signatures of past pathogen exposure. An early release covering about 600 HLA-typed donors comprised about 310 gigabases of sequencing data and around 80 million unique TCR sequences. To study patterns of TCR occurrence, a later analysis re-analyzed previously published TCR beta repertoires from several hundred donors and added high-resolution HLA genotyping. Among about 400 genotyped donors of the cohort, an average of roughly 230,000 unique TCR beta nucleotide sequences was sequenced per donor, of which about 19% were non-productive. Class I and class II HLA loci were covered by the typing at four-digit resolution. Every repertoire in the discovery cohort had been generated on one and the same sequencing platform. Besides the first cohort of more than 650 subjects, a separate validation cohort made up of roughly 120 different subjects was used. Findings and caveats that apply to the study as a whole: A later analysis found that most CMV-associated TCR beta chains appeared HLA-restricted, with HLA associations seemingly driven largely by CMV exposure. In a later analysis, TCR association rates were found to vary across HLA loci, with the most associated TCRs seen for DRB1 alleles and the fewest for HLA-C alleles. HLA typing was unavailable for some donors at each locus, so association tests used only the typed subset. A group of highly shared sequence variants was considered likely to be a technical artifact of the sequencing pipeline. In a later analysis, several top co-occurrence clusters were reported to appear linked to parvovirus B19, influenza, CMV and Epstein-Barr virus. When HLA alleles, especially DR and DQ, strongly co-occurred, TCR associations were difficult to assign to individual alleles. An earlier analysis of around 500 of the donors showed that most TCR beta V segments appeared in productive rearrangements either about 90% or about 30% of the time, which broadly matched IMGT annotations. Immune exposure information for the cohort was limited to CMV serostatus. Compared with equally common non-associated chains, HLA-associated TCR beta chains in a later analysis were more clonally expanded and had lower generation probabilities. Presence/absence analyses assumed roughly uniform sequencing depth across donors, an assumption that may not hold. Most TCR sequences were observed very rarely across donors, whereas some public TCRs were present in many individuals. In the study, around 160 TCR beta chains were listed as associated with cytomegalovirus. The earlier analysis of some 560 of the donors excluded 15 to 20 rarely observed V segments, including chromosome 9 orphons, because counts were too low. A later analysis associated 17,000 or so TCR beta sequences with specific HLA alleles at a false discovery rate of 0.05. The cohort was sequenced for TCR beta chains only, and without alpha or paired-chain data the features that could be detected were limited. A further reported finding was that TCR beta sequences accurately predicted the HLA-A and HLA-B alleles for most subjects in the first cohort. Cytomegalovirus status was reported to be diagnosed by the classifier with high specificity and sensitivity in both the original and validation cohorts. A later genetic analysis reported fewer N-insertions in productive TCRs among donors in an Asian-associated ancestry cluster than the roughly 620-donor mean. Because the 87-base-pair reads could not distinguish some IMGT-functional V segments, including TRBV6-2 and TRBV6-3, those segments were excluded. V-gene and J-gene trimming of TCR beta chains was associated with a missense DCLRE1C variant in a later genetic analysis, and the association was replicated in an independent cohort. Three of the identified cytomegalovirus-associated TCR beta chains were confirmed in vitro to be specific for cytomegalovirus antigens. According to the authors, the approach could potentially be generalized to other disease states and immunological phenotypes. Correlated functional status among segregating V segments might be attributable to linkage disequilibrium, but an unknown experimental factor could not be ruled out.

Preparation of the library involved the immunoSEQ multiplex PCR assay. The multiplex PCR relied on a mix of 60 forward primers for TCR Vbeta segments and 13 reverse primers for TCR Jbeta segments. The CDR3 region of rearranged TCR beta genes was amplified from genomic DNA by a multiplex PCR assay. The amplified TCR beta libraries were sequenced on the Illumina HiSeq System as 87-base-pair reads. On the authors' methods: A later analysis tallied 75 million to 95 million unique TCR beta chains across the 550 to 850 repertoires, and about 10 million of those chains were shared by two or more donors. A nearest-neighbor algorithm error-corrected the raw reads and collapsed the reads into unique sequences, merging closely related sequences to remove PCR and sequencing errors. CDR3 sequences were aligned to IMGT reference sequences to assign V, D and J gene segments. Each retained sequence needed at least a six-nucleotide match to both a V gene segment and a J gene segment. A rearrangement was called productive if the CDR3 had no stop codons and remained in frame with V and J, and every other rearrangement was called non-productive. CDR3 was defined according to IMGT convention as the region running from the second conserved V-encoded cysteine to the conserved J-encoded phenylalanine. In an earlier analysis of roughly 580 of the donors, sequences lacking an unambiguous match to a single V gene segment were excluded. An earlier analysis of 500 to 700 of the donors classified V segments as functional when productive rearrangements were above 56.7% and as segregating when the standard deviation between donors was above 5%. A statistical classification framework was developed to diagnose cytomegalovirus status using the catalog of TCR beta chain sequences. In a later analysis, V and J genes were assigned by comparing TCR nucleotide sequences against IMGT/GENE-DB human TR gene sequences. A later analysis assigned CDR3 sequences and most-parsimonious VDJ recombination scenarios with the TCRdist pipeline. In a later analysis, every TCR beta chain was defined by the combination of its CDR3 amino acid sequence and its V-gene family, and reads without a unique V-gene family were dropped. In a later analysis, approximately 590 highly shared, low-generation-probability nucleotide sequences were removed to address suspected cross-contamination and a sequencing artifact. In a later analysis, a clonal expansion index for each public chain was calculated from normalized within-repertoire ranks of inferred template counts. In a later analysis, generation probabilities were computed with a VDJ recombination model fitted to out-of-frame rearrangements, and the resulting probabilities were checked against IGoR. In a later analysis, TCR-TCR, TCR-HLA and TCR-CMV co-occurrence was scored with hypergeometric tests, and a repertoire-size bias correction was applied to TCR pairs. False discovery rates were estimated in a later analysis by permuting HLA or CMV assignments 20 times. In a later analysis, co-occurring TCRs were grouped with DBSCAN, and TCRdist sequence similarity was added when clustering was performed within HLA-allele-positive subsets. Co-occurrence clustering excluded repertoires with fewer than 30,000 or more than 120,000 public chains, plus five with anomalous nucleotide sharing. The source is immuneACCESS, and TCRdb retained only in-frame sequences with V and J called. Part of the clones is not carried over; for the studies checked, unresolved V genes explain less than half of this, and the remainder is unexplained. V and J calls and clone size are given by that table; D and trimming were obtained from the DNA. For this sample there are 85,000 to 120,000 clones; just over 70% appear just once. In total, the top ten clones hold 0.79% of the sample.

The cohort was made up of about 670 healthy bone marrow donors. Cohort members were all nominally healthy when sampled, although unrecorded immune exposures were likely present. The donor was CMV seronegative and was included in the group of several hundred seronegative cohort members. Every donor gave a peripheral blood sample, and the peripheral blood mononuclear cells from that sample were used for TCR beta sequencing. Genomic DNA was extracted from the blood cell samples with the Qiagen DNeasy Blood Extraction Kit. Specimen: PBMCs. The chain employs TRBV6-4 and TRBJ2-1; TRBD1 lines up with 9 middle nucleotides. The sequence came from a boy under 18 in good health and CMV-seronegative. This receptor carries the CDR3 CASSDSGTGTYNEQFF. Read as DNA, the sequence is TGTGCCAGCAGTGACTCGGGGACAGGGACCTACAATGAGCAGTTCTTC.